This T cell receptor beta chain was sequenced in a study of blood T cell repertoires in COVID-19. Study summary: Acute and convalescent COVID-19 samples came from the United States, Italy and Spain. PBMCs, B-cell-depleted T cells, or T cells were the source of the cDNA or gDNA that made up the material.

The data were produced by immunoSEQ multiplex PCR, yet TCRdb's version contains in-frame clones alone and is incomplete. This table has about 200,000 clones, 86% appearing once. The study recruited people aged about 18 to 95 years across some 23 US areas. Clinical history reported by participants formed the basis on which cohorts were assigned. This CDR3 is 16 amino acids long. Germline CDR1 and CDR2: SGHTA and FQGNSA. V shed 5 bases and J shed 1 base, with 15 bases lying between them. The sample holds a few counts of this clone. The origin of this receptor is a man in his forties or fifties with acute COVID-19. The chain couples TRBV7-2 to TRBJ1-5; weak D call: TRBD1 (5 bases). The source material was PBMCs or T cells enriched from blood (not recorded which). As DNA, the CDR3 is TGTGCCAGCAGCCTCAGTGGAGGGGTAAGCAATCAGCCCCAGCATTTT. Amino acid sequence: CASSLSGGVSNQPQHF.